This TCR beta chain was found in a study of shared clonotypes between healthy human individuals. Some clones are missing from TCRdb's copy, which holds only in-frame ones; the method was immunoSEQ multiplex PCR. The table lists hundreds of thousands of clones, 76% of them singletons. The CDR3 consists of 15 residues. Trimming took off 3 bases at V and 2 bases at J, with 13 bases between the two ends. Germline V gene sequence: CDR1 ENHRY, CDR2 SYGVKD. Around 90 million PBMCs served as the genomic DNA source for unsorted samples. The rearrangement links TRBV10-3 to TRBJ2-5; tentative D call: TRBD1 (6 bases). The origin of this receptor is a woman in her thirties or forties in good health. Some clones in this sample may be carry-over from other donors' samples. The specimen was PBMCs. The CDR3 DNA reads TGTGCCATCAGTGACAGGGGTGAGGGACAAGAGACCCAGTACTTC. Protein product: CAISDRGEGQETQYF.